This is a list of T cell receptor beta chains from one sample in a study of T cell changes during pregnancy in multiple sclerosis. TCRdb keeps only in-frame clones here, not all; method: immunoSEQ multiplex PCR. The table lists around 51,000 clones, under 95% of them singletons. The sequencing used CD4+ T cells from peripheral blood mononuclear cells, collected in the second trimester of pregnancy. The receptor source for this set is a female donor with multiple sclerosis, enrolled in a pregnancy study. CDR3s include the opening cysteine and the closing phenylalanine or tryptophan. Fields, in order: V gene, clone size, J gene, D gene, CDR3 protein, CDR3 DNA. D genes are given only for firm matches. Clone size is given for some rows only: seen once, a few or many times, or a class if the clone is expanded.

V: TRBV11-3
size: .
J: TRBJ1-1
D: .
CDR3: CASSLQGMNTEAFF
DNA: TGTGCCAGCAGCTTGCAGGGTATGAACACTGAAGCTTTCTTT

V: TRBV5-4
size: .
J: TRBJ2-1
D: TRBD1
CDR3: CASSPGQGRDEQFF
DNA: TGTGCCAGCAGCCCGGGACAGGGGAGAGATGAGCAGTTCTTC

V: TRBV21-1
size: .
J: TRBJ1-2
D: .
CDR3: CASSTYRGLRNGYTF
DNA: TGTGCCAGCAGCACTTACAGGGGGCTAAGGAATGGCTACACCTTC

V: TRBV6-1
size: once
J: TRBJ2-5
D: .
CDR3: CASTSAMEEQYF
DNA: TGTGCCAGCACATCGGCTATGGAGGAGCAGTACTTC

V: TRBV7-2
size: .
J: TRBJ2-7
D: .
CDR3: CASSLGRGKVYEQYF
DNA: TGTGCCAGCAGCTTAGGACGGGGGAAGGTCTACGAGCAGTACTTC

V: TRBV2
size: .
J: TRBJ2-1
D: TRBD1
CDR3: CASSNDRGRGDEQFF
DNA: TGTGCCAGCAGTAATGACAGGGGGCGCGGGGATGAGCAGTTCTTC

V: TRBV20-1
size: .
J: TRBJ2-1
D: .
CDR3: CSARRRDEQFF
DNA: TGCAGTGCTAGACGGCGGGATGAGCAGTTCTTC

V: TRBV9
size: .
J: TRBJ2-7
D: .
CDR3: CASSYRQGPYEQYF
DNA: TGTGCCAGCAGCTACCGGCAGGGTCCCTACGAGCAGTACTTC

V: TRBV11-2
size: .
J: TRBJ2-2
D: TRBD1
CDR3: CASSSGQGTGELFF
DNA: TGTGCCAGCAGCTCAGGACAGGGCACCGGGGAGCTGTTTTTT

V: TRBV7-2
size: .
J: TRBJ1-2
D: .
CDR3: CASSLGSLAEEGYTF
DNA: TGTGCCAGCAGCTTAGGGAGCCTCGCGGAAGAGGGCTACACCTTC

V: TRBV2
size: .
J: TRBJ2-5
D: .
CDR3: CASSEAPGAQETQYF
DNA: TGTGCCAGCAGTGAAGCGCCGGGAGCCCAAGAGACCCAGTACTTC

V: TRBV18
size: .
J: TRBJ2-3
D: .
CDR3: CASSPSRFTDTQYF
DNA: TGTGCCAGCTCACCATCCAGATTCACAGATACGCAGTATTTT

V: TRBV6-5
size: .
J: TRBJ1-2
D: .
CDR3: CASSYSGANYGYTF
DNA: TGTGCCAGCAGTTACTCTGGGGCAAACTATGGCTACACCTTC

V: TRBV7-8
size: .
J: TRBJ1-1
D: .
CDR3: CASGQNTEAFF
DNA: TGTGCCAGCGGGCAGAACACTGAAGCTTTCTTT

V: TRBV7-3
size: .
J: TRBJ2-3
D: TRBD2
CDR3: CASSPRTSVPDTQYF
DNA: TGTGCCAGCAGCCCCAGGACTAGCGTCCCAGATACGCAGTATTTT

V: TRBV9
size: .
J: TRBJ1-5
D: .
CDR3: CASSGTNQPQHF
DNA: TGTGCCAGCAGCGGGACTAATCAGCCCCAGCATTTT

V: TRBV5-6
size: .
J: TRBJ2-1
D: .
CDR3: CASSLPIGEQFF
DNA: TGTGCCAGCAGCCTCCCCATTGGCGAGCAGTTCTTC

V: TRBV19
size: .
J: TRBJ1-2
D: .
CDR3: CASTRGGLYGYTF
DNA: TGTGCCAGTACCCGAGGTGGCTTATATGGCTACACCTTC

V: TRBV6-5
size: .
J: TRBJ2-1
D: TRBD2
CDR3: CASSSRLAGYNEQFF
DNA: TGTGCCAGCAGTTCCCGACTAGCCGGCTACAATGAGCAGTTCTTC

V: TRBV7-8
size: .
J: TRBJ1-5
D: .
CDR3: CASSPRDSNQPQHF
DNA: TGTGCCAGCAGCCCCCGGGACTCCAATCAGCCCCAGCATTTT

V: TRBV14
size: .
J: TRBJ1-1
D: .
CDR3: CASSPKNWRGEAFF
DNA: TGTGCCAGCAGCCCGAAAAACTGGAGAGGTGAAGCTTTCTTT

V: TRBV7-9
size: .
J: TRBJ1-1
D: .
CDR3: CASSPQGGKGNTEAFF
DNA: TGTGCCAGCAGTCCCCAGGGCGGTAAAGGGAACACTGAAGCTTTCTTT

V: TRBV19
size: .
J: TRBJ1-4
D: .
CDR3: CASSMAGASNEKLFF
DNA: TGTGCCAGTAGTATGGCGGGGGCGTCAAATGAAAAACTGTTTTTT

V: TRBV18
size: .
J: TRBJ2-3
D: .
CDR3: CASSPLDSPLKDTQYF
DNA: TGTGCCAGCTCACCTTTGGACTCTCCACTCAAGGATACGCAGTATTTT

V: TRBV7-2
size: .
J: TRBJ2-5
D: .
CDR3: CASSLMVGDQETQYF
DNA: TGTGCCAGCAGCTTGATGGTAGGGGACCAAGAGACCCAGTACTTC

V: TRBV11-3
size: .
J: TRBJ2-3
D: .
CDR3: CASSLGRQLTDTQYF
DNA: TGTGCCAGCAGCTTAGGGCGGCAGCTCACAGATACGCAGTATTTT

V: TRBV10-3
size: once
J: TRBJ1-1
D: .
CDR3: CAISKGGPHTEAFF
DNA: TGTGCCATCAGTAAGGGGGGGCCCCACACTGAAGCTTTCTTT

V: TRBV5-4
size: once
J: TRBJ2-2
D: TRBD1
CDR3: CASSPGTGLRVYTGELFF
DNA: TGTGCCAGCAGCCCCGGGACAGGGTTAAGGGTGTACACCGGGGAGCTGTTTTTT

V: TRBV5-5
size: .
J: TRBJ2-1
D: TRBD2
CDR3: CASSPGGLAGTNEQFF
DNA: TGTGCCAGCAGCCCAGGGGGACTAGCTGGGACTAATGAGCAGTTCTTC

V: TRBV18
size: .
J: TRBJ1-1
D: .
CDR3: CASSPGGAQGAFF
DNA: TGTGCCAGCTCACCAGGAGGGGCCCAAGGGGCTTTCTTT

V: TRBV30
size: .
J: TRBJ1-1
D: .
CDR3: CAWSKRNRGDTEAFF
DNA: TGTGCCTGGAGTAAGAGGAATCGCGGGGACACTGAAGCTTTCTTT

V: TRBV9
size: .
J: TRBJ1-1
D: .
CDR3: CASTSDGGTEAFF
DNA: TGTGCCAGCACATCCGACGGGGGCACTGAAGCTTTCTTT

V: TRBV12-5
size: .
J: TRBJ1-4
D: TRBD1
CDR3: CASGLGTAFNEKLFF
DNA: TGTGCTAGTGGGCTAGGGACAGCTTTTAATGAAAAACTGTTTTTT

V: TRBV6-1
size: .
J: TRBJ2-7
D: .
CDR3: CASSESDGLYEQYF
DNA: TGTGCCAGCAGTGAGTCGGACGGACTTTACGAGCAGTACTTC

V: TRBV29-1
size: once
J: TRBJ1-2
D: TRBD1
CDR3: CSVARGLNYGYTF
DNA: TGCAGCGTTGCCAGGGGGCTTAACTATGGCTACACCTTC

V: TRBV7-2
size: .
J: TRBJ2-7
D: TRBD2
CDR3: CASSSGTSGPYEQYF
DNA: TGTGCCAGCAGCTCGGGGACTAGCGGGCCCTACGAGCAGTACTTC

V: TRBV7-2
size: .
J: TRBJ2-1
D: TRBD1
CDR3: CASALGGILNEQFF
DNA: TGTGCCAGCGCCTTAGGGGGCATCTTGAATGAGCAGTTCTTC

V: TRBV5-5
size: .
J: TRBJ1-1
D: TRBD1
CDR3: CASSVWTGGNTEAFF
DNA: TGTGCCAGCAGCGTGTGGACAGGGGGCAACACTGAAGCTTTCTTT

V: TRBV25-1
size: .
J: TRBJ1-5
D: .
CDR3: CASSGFEGGLGNQPQHF
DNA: TGTGCCAGCAGTGGTTTCGAGGGAGGGTTGGGAAATCAGCCCCAGCATTTT

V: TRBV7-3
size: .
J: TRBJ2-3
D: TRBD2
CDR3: CASSSGLAGFTDTQYF
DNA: TGTGCCAGCAGCTCCGGACTAGCGGGGTTCACAGATACGCAGTATTTT

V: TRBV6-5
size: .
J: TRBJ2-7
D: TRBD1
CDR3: CASSYSDRDEQYF
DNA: TGTGCCAGCAGTTACTCTGACAGGGACGAGCAGTACTTC

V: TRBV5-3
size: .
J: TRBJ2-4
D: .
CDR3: CARSQPDLRDSGTIAKNIQYF
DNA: TGTGCCAGAAGTCAACCAGATTTACGGGACTCCGGAACCATAGCCAAAAACATTCAGTACTTC

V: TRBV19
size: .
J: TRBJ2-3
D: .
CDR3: CASSIGGSGDTQYF
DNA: TGTGCCAGTAGTATAGGGGGTAGCGGAGATACGCAGTATTTT

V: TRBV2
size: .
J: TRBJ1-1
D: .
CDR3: CASSTDMNTEAFF
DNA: TGTGCCAGCAGTACGGACATGAACACTGAAGCTTTCTTT

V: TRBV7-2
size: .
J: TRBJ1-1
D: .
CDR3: CASSRTQGFGTEAFF
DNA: TGTGCCAGCAGCAGAACGCAGGGTTTTGGCACTGAAGCTTTCTTT

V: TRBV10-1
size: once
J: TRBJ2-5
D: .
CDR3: CASSLTYGVLAEETQYF
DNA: TGCGCCAGCAGTCTCACGTACGGAGTCCTGGCGGAGGAGACCCAGTACTTC

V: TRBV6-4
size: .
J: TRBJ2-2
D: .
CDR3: CASGSITGELFF
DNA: TGTGCCAGCGGGAGTATCACCGGGGAGCTGTTTTTT

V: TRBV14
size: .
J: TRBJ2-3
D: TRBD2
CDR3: CASSAQILADSTDTQYF
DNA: TGTGCCAGCAGCGCCCAAATACTAGCGGACTCCACAGATACGCAGTATTTT

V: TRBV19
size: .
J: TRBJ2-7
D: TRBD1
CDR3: CASSKLPGGEQYF
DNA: TGTGCCAGTAGTAAGCTACCAGGGGGAGAGCAGTACTTC

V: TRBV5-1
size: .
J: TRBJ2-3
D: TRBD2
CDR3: CASSLSRGEADTQYF
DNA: TGCGCCAGCAGCTTGTCACGGGGGGAGGCAGATACGCAGTATTTT

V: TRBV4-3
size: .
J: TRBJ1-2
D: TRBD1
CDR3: CASSHSRGFYGYTF
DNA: TGCGCCAGCAGCCACTCCAGGGGGTTCTATGGCTACACCTTC

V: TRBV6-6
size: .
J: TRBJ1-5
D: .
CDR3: CASKEIQGYSNQPQHF
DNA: TGTGCCAGCAAAGAAATTCAGGGTTATAGCAATCAGCCCCAGCATTTT

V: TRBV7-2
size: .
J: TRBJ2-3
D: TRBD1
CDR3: CASSLGQGAPPDTQYF
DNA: TGTGCCAGCAGCTTAGGTCAGGGGGCGCCCCCAGATACGCAGTATTTT

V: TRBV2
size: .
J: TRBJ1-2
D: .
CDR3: CASNRRRGNYGYTF
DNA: TGTGCCAGCAACCGGAGGCGGGGGAACTATGGCTACACCTTC

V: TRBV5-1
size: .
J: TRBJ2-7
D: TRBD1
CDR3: CASSATGGKQEQYF
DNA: TGCGCCAGCAGCGCAACAGGGGGCAAGCAAGAGCAGTACTTC